Following are 19 T cell receptor beta chains from one sample sequenced in a study of CD4 and CD8 cells across lung adenocarcinoma regions. TCRdb called the PCR reads again in MiXCR, with one record for every CDR3 protein. Of some 16,000 distinct CDR3 sequences listed, roughly three fifths are singletons. The sample consisted of CD8+ T cells from the center of a lung tumor. The origin of the receptors is a female donor with lung adenocarcinoma. The CD4 and CD8 labels of this study may be unreliable.

The J gene is TRBJ2-2, the V gene TRBV6-1, with 15 positions matching TRBD2. The DNA end is a closer match to TRBJ2-3, so the J assignment may be wrong. The germline CDR1 and CDR2 sequences are MNHNS and SASEGT. The CDR3 runs to 18 residues. The DNA for the CDR3 is TGTGCCAGCAGTGAAGGGACTAGCGGGGGGGTGAGCACAGAGGCGCAGTATTTT. This encodes CASSEGTSGGVSTEAQYF.

The chain combines TRBV6-2 or TRBV6-3 with TRBJ2-3; no reliable D call. CDR3 length: 16 amino acids. Germline V gene lookup returns CDR1 MNHEY and CDR2 SVGEGT. Deletions cut 0 bases from V and 2 bases from J, with 12 bases between. The CDR3 DNA reads as TGTGCCAGCAGTTACTCGCCAGGAGAAATCACAGATACGCAGTATTTT. Translation: CASSYSPGEITDTQYF.

The chain uses TRBV10-2 and TRBJ1-6; D is undetermined. Germline CDR1 reads WSHSY; CDR2 reads SAAADI. Trimming pared 2 bases from V and 10 bases from J, leaving 12 bases between. This CDR3 comprises 14 residues. The DNA of the CDR3 is TGCGCCAGCAGTGAGATGCTCGGAACGTCACCCCTCCACTTT. Encoded protein: CASSEMLGTSPLHF.

The V and J genes are TRBV6-1 and TRBJ2-3, with 8 bases lining up with TRBD2. The DNA end lines up better with TRBJ2-4; the J call may be wrong. Looked up from germline, CDR1 is MNHNS and CDR2 is SASEGT. The CDR3 is 16 amino acids. CDR3 loop: CASSPSGHPTTDIQYF. The CDR3 bases are TGTGCCAGCAGTCCTAGCGGGCACCCAACCACAGATATTCAGTACTTC.

This clonotype came up once. CDR3 nucleotides: TGTGCCAGCAGACCCTTTCGGGGCTCCTACAATGAGCAGTTCTTC. Its translation: CASRPFRGSYNEQFF. This sequence joins TRBV6-1 and TRBJ2-1, with D perhaps matching TRBD2 (5 bases). The V end was cut by 6 bases, the J end by 0 bases, with 12 bases between. The CDR3 is made up of 15 amino acids. CDR1 and CDR2 (germline): MNHNS, SASEGT.

Of note for this clonotype: The junction departs from germline at one end; a sequencing error may be responsible. This chain connects TRBV7-2 to TRBJ2-3, with D perhaps TRBD2 (6 bases). In germline, CDR1 is SGHTA, CDR2 FQGNSA. The CDR3 length is 15 residues. DNA for the CDR3: TGTGCCAGCGGCTTGGGGCGGGGAGCCAACGATATTCAGTACTTT. Protein product: CASGLGRGANDIQYF. Variable domain in full (rest from reference TRBV7-2 and TRBJ2-3): GAGVSQSPSNKVTEKGKDVELRCDPISGHTALYWYRQSLGQGLEFLIYFQGNSAPDKSGLPSDRFSAERTGGSVSTLTIQRTQQEDSAVYLCASGLGRGANDIQYFGPGTRLTVL.

This clonotype has only a few counts. This rearrangement joins TRBV9 to TRBJ2-3, with 10 nucleotides matching TRBD1. The CDR3 runs 15 residues. Per the germline V gene, CDR1 is SGDLS and CDR2 is YYNGEE. V lost 1 base, J lost 3 bases, and 2 bases stayed unmatched. The CDR3 reads CASSVRDRGTDTQYF. The CDR3 bases are TGTGCCAGCAGCGTAAGGGACAGGGGAACAGATACGCAGTATTTT.

This chain joins TRBV7-2 and TRBJ2-1; maybe TRBD2 (6 bases). There are 16 residues in the CDR3. The germline V gene has CDR1 SGHTA and CDR2 FQGNSA. Trimming removed 5 bases at V and 7 bases at J, with 21 bases between. The CDR3 DNA sequence: TGTGCCAGCAGCCAGACACCGGGACTGGGAGGTAATGAGCAGTTCTTC. This translates into CASSQTPGLGGNEQFF.

This clonotype is classed as medium-sized. The chain uses TRBV6-5 and TRBJ1-2; the D is unclear. Between the trimmed V and J ends, which lost 2 bases and 1 base, there was a span of 5 bases. CDR1 is MNHEY, CDR2 SVGAGI, per germline. The CDR3 extends over 13 amino acids. CDR3 nucleotide sequence: TGTGCCAGCAGTTACGTGAATAACTATGGCTACACCTTC. Its translation: CASSYVNNYGYTF.

V gene TRBV10-1 combines with J gene TRBJ1-1; D is undetermined. V lost 8 bases and J 11 bases, leaving 15 bases between the germline ends. CDR3 length: 11 amino acids. The V gene's germline CDR1 is WNHNN and CDR2 SYGVQD (reference sequence). The CDR3 is CASSAGDAAFF. DNA of the CDR3: TGCGCCAGCTCGGCCGGGGATGCGGCTTTCTTT.

The V gene is TRBV6-1, the J gene TRBJ2-5; TRBD2 matches at 10 bases. The DNA end favors TRBJ2-3, so the J call may be wrong. CDR1 and CDR2 from the germline V gene are MNHNS and SASEGT. CDR3 size: 15 residues. CDR3 nucleotides: TGTGCCAGCAGTCCGAGCGGGGGGGGACAAGAGACCCAGTATTTT. It translates to CASSPSGGGQETQYF.

This chain joins TRBV10-1 and TRBJ2-7, with 7 bases matching TRBD1. The ends lost 6 bases at V and 2 bases at J; junction bases unmatched: 7. The CDR3 sequence is 14 residues long. Germline V gene lookup returns CDR1 WNHNN and CDR2 SYGVQD (reference sequence). In DNA form, the CDR3 reads TGCGCCAGCAGCCTACAGGGGAAGCCCTACGAGCAGTACTTC. This sequence encodes CASSLQGKPYEQYF.

On this clonotype: An end of the junction differs from the germline gene, which may be a read error. This rearrangement joins TRBV6-1 to TRBJ2-5, with D maybe TRBD2 (6 bases). Germline V gives CDR1 MNHNS, CDR2 SASEGT. CDR3 length: 16 amino acids. CDR3 region: CASAGLGGWGQETQYF. The DNA for the CDR3 is TGTGCCAGCGCGGGGCTGGGCGGGTGGGGCCAAGAGACGCAGTACTTT.

In its sample, this clonotype was seen a few times. The V gene is TRBV25-1, the J gene TRBJ2-7, with D unresolved. Trimming removed 4 bases at V and 0 bases at J, with 4 bases between. CDR1 is MGHDK, CDR2 SYGVNS, per germline. This CDR3 has 12 amino acids. DNA for the CDR3: TGTGCCAGCAGTGTTAGCTCCTACGAGCAGTACTTC. Its translation is CASSVSSYEQYF.

This clonotype was counted many times. V gene TRBV10-3 combines with J gene TRBJ2-2; TRBD1 matches 12 bases. CDR1 is ENHRY, CDR2 SYGVKD, per germline. Trimming took 7 bases from V and 4 from J; bases not matched to a gene: 10. CDR3 length: 17 amino acids. The CDR3 DNA is TGTGCCATCAAGTCGGGACAGGGGGCCATGGGCACCGGGGAGCTGTTTTTT. This sequence encodes CAIKSGQGAMGTGELFF.

V gene TRBV4-1 combines with J gene TRBJ1-4; 8 nucleotides agree with TRBD1. Trimming at V came to 5 bases and at J to 5 bases, leaving 4 bases not matched to a gene. Germline-derived CDR1 and CDR2 are MGHRA and YSYEKL. This CDR3 is built from 14 residues. The CDR3 protein is CASSVGTGNEKLFF. The DNA for the CDR3 is TGCGCCAGCAGCGTAGGGACAGGAAATGAAAAACTGTTTTTT.

Judged by abundance, this clonotype is medium-sized (0.01 to 0.1%). The chain uses TRBV6-1 and TRBJ1-6, with 7 bases fitting TRBD1. CDR1 is MNHNS, CDR2 SASEGT, per germline. The J segment lost 0 bases and the V segment lost 1 base, leaving 0 bases of the junction unmatched. The CDR3 is made up of 16 amino acids. CDR3: CASSEGDSSYNSPLHF. In nucleotides, the CDR3 is TGTGCCAGCAGTGAAGGGGACAGCTCCTATAATTCACCCCTCCACTTT.

The V gene is TRBV27, the J gene TRBJ2-5; weak D call: TRBD1 (5 bases). Germline V CDR1 and CDR2: MNHEY, SMNVEV (reference sequence). V was shortened by 7 bases and J by 4 bases, with 16 bases between the two germline ends. There are 14 residues in the CDR3. The CDR3 sequence: CASKFSGNRETQYF. CDR3 in DNA: TGTGCCAGCAAATTTTCAGGGAACCGAGAGACCCAGTACTTC.

With regard to this clonotype: The junction and the germline gene differ at one end; a read error may be behind it. The chain links TRBV6-1 to TRBJ2-4; no definite D call. CDR3 length: 14 amino acids. Per the germline V gene, CDR1 is MNHNS and CDR2 is SASEGT. CDR3 sequence: CASRRVRGTNMQYF. In DNA, the CDR3 is TGTGCCAGCAGAAGGGTGAGAGGCACAAACATGCAGTACTTC.